This TCR beta chain originates from a study of quantifying T cell responses using KT2 cells. Study-wide background: RNA was reverse transcribed with TCR alpha and beta constant-region primers. Overall study findings and caveats: KT2 sequence counts showed saturation when very many KT2 cells were spiked in. Detection of KT2 sequences held at the lowest tested level, about one cell per 100,000 PBMC.

An oligo carrying a UMI was ligated to the cDNA 3' end. An equimolar mix of RC1.1 and RC1.2 primed the beta chain across TRBC1 and TRBC2. Separate processing of TCR alpha and beta chains began at the second PCR. TCRdb redid the calling of the UMI-ligation and nested PCR reads with MiXCR, one entry per CDR3 protein. Among around 44,000 distinct CDR3 sequences listed, about 17% were seen once. Unfractionated PBMC were spiked with known numbers of KT2 clone cells. CDR3 length equals 11 residues. Trimming took 3 bases from V and 7 from J, leaving 7 bases between them. Germline CDR1 SGHDT, CDR2 YYEEEE. This clonotype has just a few counts. Antigen unknown.

Sequenced material: PBMCs spiked with cells of the T cell clone KT2. The chain is built from TRBV5-6 and TRBJ2-5; no definite D call. This clonotype was obtained from a human donor. The DNA of the CDR3 is TGTGCCAGCAGCTCCGTTGGGACCCAGTACTTC. Amino acid sequence: CASSSVGTQYF.